This TCR beta chain originates from a study of blood T cell repertoires in COVID-19. The overall study: Sites in the United States, Italy and Spain provided acute and convalescent COVID-19 samples. T cells, B-cell-depleted T cells, or PBMCs supplied cDNA or gDNA.

V lost 4 bases and J lost 5, with 14 bases in between. Per the germline V gene, CDR1 is SGHTA and CDR2 is FQGNSA. The CDR3 runs 14 residues. Per the study methods: Counts of nucleated cells, estimated from reference gene primer amplification, were obtained. Some clones are missing from TCRdb's copy, which holds only in-frame ones; the method was immunoSEQ multiplex PCR. V and J calls and clone size follow that table, whereas D and trimming were derived from the DNA. The profile shows around 330,000 clones, 89% of them singletons. Sequencing input: PBMCs or T cells enriched from blood (not recorded which). The chain couples TRBV7-2 to TRBJ1-2, with no clear D. This clonotype was sampled from a woman in her forties who had recovered from COVID-19. In nucleotides, the CDR3 is TGTGCCAGCAGCTCAGCGGGCAGTACGTATGGCTACACCTTC. Its protein product is CASSSAGSTYGYTF.